Below are 30 T cell receptor beta chains sequenced from a single sample in a study of blood T cell repertoires in COVID-19. The method was immunoSEQ multiplex PCR; TCRdb's version includes in-frame clones alone and lacks a portion of them. This table has approximately 180,000 clones, 75% to 90% appearing once. Sequencing was carried out using PBMCs or T cells enriched from blood (not recorded which). The source is a woman aged 40 to 49 with acute COVID-19.

This clone was detected once. The chain links TRBV6-2 or TRBV6-3 to TRBJ1-1; D gene ambiguous. The CDR3 is made up of 14 amino acids. Per the germline V gene, CDR1 is MNHEY and CDR2 is SVGEGT. The V end lost 6 bases, the J end lost 4 bases, and 15 bases lay between the germline ends. CDR3 loop: CASSLEGGVTEAFF. The CDR3 bases are TGTGCCAGCAGCCTTGAGGGAGGCGTCACTGAAGCTTTCTTT.

This chain uses TRBV7-6 with TRBJ1-2; D is perhaps TRBD1 (6 bases). V gave up 6 bases and J gave up 10 bases, with 12 bases separating them. The CDR3 is 11 amino acids. CDR1 and CDR2 from the germline V gene are SGHVS and FNYEAQ. CDR3: CASRTGISYTF. Written as DNA, the CDR3 is TGTGCCAGCAGAACAGGGATCTCCTACACCTTC.

The chain uses TRBV5-1 and TRBJ2-2; 8 bases are shared with TRBD2. The CDR3 runs to 17 residues. In germline, CDR1 is SGHRS, CDR2 YFSETQ. After removal of 7 bases from V and 5 bases from J, the junction contained 16 bases not matched to a gene. The CDR3 nucleotides are TGCGCCAGCTCCACTCCGCGGGGGGCCCAATGGACCGGGGAGCTGTTTTTT. Amino acids: CASSTPRGAQWTGELFF.

Only a few counts were recorded for this clone. Written as DNA, the CDR3 is TGTGCCACCAGCTCAGGGACAGGGGGTGAAGCTTTCTTT. Encoded protein: CATSSGTGGEAFF. The rearrangement uses TRBV15 and TRBJ1-1, with 11 bases that match TRBD1. The CDR3 spans 13 residues. V dropped 5 bases and J dropped 7; count of bases not matched to a gene: 3. The germline V gene has CDR1 LNHNV and CDR2 YYDKDF (reference sequence).

V gene TRBV5-4 combines with J gene TRBJ2-7; TRBD1 matches at 9 bases. After removal of 3 bases from V and 6 bases from J, the junction contained 10 bases not matched to a gene. Germline loops: CDR1 SGHNT, CDR2 YYREEE (reference sequence). CDR3 size: 15 residues. CDR3 DNA: TGTGCCAGCAGCTCGTCCGGGACAGGGTTAGCCGAGCAGTACTTC. Encoded protein: CASSSSGTGLAEQYF.

V gene TRBV15 combines with J gene TRBJ2-3; 9 bases match TRBD2. The germline V gene encodes CDR1 LNHNV and CDR2 YYDKDF (reference sequence). Losses at the gene ends were 1 base for V and 4 bases for J; bases not matched to a gene: 6. The CDR3 loop spans 16 amino acids. The CDR3 protein is CATSRGGGRAADTQYF. CDR3 coding DNA: TGTGCCACCAGCAGAGGCGGCGGGAGGGCCGCAGATACGCAGTATTTT.

The rearrangement links TRBV3-1 (or the pseudogene TRBV3-2) to TRBJ2-1, with D possibly being TRBD2 (6 bases). CDR1 LGHDT and CDR2 YNNKEL come from the germline V gene (reference sequence). The CDR3 contains 16 residues. Trimming stripped 4 bases from V and 0 bases from J, with 13 bases between. The CDR3 DNA sequence: TGTGCCAGCAGCCTAGGGATGCGGGACTCCTACAATGAGCAGTTCTTC. It is translated as CASSLGMRDSYNEQFF.

In its sample, this clone was seen once. This chain's CDR3 is CASSIFSPGGLAKNIQYF. The CDR3 DNA sequence: TGTGCCAGTAGTATTTTTTCCCCGGGGGGGCTGGCCAAAAACATTCAGTACTTC. The chain uses TRBV19 and TRBJ2-4; 8 bases are a match to TRBD2. The germline gives CDR1 LNHDA, CDR2 SQIVND (reference sequence). The V segment lost 3 bases and the J segment 1 base; nucleotides outside the gene matches: 11. This CDR3 has 18 amino acids. The full variable domain, rest sourced from reference TRBV19 and TRBJ2-4, is DGGITQSPKYLFRKEGQNVTLSCEQNLNHDAMYWYRQDPGQGLRLIYYSQIVNDFQKGDIAEGYSVSREKKESFPLTVTSAQKNPTAFYLCASSIFSPGGLAKNIQYFGAGTRLSVL.

DNA of the CDR3: TGTGCCAGCAGCCAACTCAAGGGAAGGGAGGACTATGGCTACACCTTC. It yields the protein CASSQLKGREDYGYTF. V usage is TRBV7-9 and J usage is TRBJ1-2; D is ambiguous. The length of the CDR3 is 16 residues. Germline values: CDR1 SEHNR, CDR2 FQNEAQ (reference sequence). Trimming removed 5 bases at V and 3 bases at J, with 19 bases between.

This clone was recorded only once. This chain connects TRBV6-2 or TRBV6-3 to TRBJ2-5; 12 nucleotides match TRBD2. With 5 bases clipped from V and 3 bases from J, the junction kept 10 bases outside the gene matches. Germline V lookup: CDR1 MNHEY, CDR2 SVGEGT. The CDR3 totals 17 residues. CDR3 amino acids: CASSPQTSGRSKETQYF. CDR3 nucleotides: TGTGCCAGCAGTCCCCAGACTAGCGGGAGATCCAAAGAGACCCAGTACTTC.

The chain uses TRBV5-4 and TRBJ2-3; 9 bases fit TRBD2. From germline, CDR1 is SGHNT and CDR2 YYREEE (reference sequence). V shed 1 base and J 1 base; nucleotides not matched to a gene: 1. The CDR3 loop spans 15 amino acids. CDR3 nucleotide sequence: TGTGCCAGCAGCTTGTTAGCGGGGGGCACAGATACGCAGTATTTT. Its translation is CASSLLAGGTDTQYF.

The gene calls are TRBV18 and TRBJ1-2; tentative D call: TRBD1 (6 bases). The CDR3 is 13 residues long. Germline lookup yields CDR1 KGHSH and CDR2 LQKENI. V was trimmed by 8 bases and J by 2 bases, leaving 12 bases between them. In DNA form, the CDR3 reads TGTGCCAGCACAGAACAGGGAAACTATGGCTACACCTTC. Amino acids: CASTEQGNYGYTF.

This clone was seen a handful of times. The chain employs TRBV19 and TRBJ1-5; no firm D call. CDR3 length: 14 residues. CDR1 is LNHDA, CDR2 SQIVND, per germline (reference sequence). The V end lost 3 bases, the J end lost 4 bases, and 10 bases lay between the germline ends. For the CDR3, the DNA is TGTGCCAGTAGTATTTTTACAGCTAATCAGCCCCAGCATTTT. Amino acid sequence: CASSIFTANQPQHF.

Ten or more counts support this clone. The V and J genes are TRBV28 and TRBJ2-7; a possible D gene is TRBD1 (6 bases). The germline gives CDR1 MDHEN, CDR2 SYDVKM. The CDR3 runs to 14 residues. V was trimmed by 7 bases and J by 3 bases, leaving 16 bases between them. The CDR3 region has the DNA TGTGCCAGCACCCCCGGGACAACCGGCTACGAGCAGTACTTC. Its protein is CASTPGTTGYEQYF.

The V gene is TRBV5-6, the J gene TRBJ2-1; 9 bases are a match to TRBD1. The germline gives CDR1 SGHDT, CDR2 YYEEEE. The CDR3 is made up of 15 amino acids. Trimming took 3 bases from V and 2 from J; bases not matched to a gene: 3. The CDR3 loop reads CASSYRDRAYNEQFF. The CDR3 DNA reads TGTGCCAGCAGCTACCGGGACAGGGCCTACAATGAGCAGTTCTTC.

Here the CDR3 reads CASSLNPTGVGYGYTF. CDR3 DNA: TGTGCCAGCAGCTTAAACCCCACAGGGGTTGGCTATGGCTACACCTTC. The chain joins TRBV7-8 to TRBJ1-2, with 7 nucleotides matching TRBD1. Germline trimming cut 2 bases from V and 4 bases from J; bases unmatched to any gene: 10. The CDR3 runs to 16 residues. Germline CDR1 reads SGHVS; CDR2 reads FQNEAQ.

This chain connects TRBV7-9 to TRBJ2-2; 14 bases line up with TRBD2. There are 16 residues in the CDR3. The J segment lost 5 bases and the V segment lost 5 bases, leaving 4 bases of the junction unmatched. Germline V gene lookup returns CDR1 SEHNR and CDR2 FQNEAQ (reference sequence). Here the CDR3 DNA reads TGTGCCAGCAGCCAGGGACTAGCGGGAGTTACCGGGGAGCTGTTTTTT. As protein: CASSQGLAGVTGELFF.

The J gene is TRBJ2-5, the V gene TRBV7-9; no reliable D call. The CDR3 loop spans 16 amino acids. Germline-derived CDR1 and CDR2 are SEHNR and FQNEAQ (reference sequence). V lost 2 bases to trimming and J lost 2 bases, with 15 bases between them. CDR3 in DNA: TGTGCCAGCAGCTTAAGTTCGATTAGCCAACAAGAGACCCAGTACTTC. Amino acids: CASSLSSISQQETQYF.

This rearrangement joins TRBV27 to TRBJ1-3; D is possibly TRBD1 (5 bases). V lost 5 bases to trimming and J lost 4 bases, with 18 bases between them. CDR3 size: 16 residues. Germline V gives CDR1 MNHEY, CDR2 SMNVEV (reference sequence). The CDR3 spells CASSPGPAALGNTIYF. The CDR3, as DNA: TGTGCCAGCAGTCCAGGGCCAGCAGCCCTCGGAAACACCATATATTTT.

This sequence joins TRBV19 and TRBJ2-7, with 10 bases lining up with TRBD2. Unmatched junction bases numbered 8, after V lost 10 bases and J lost 2 bases. Germline CDR1 is LNHDA and CDR2 is SQIVND (reference sequence). The CDR3 length is 14 residues. This chain's CDR3 is CATFSGGPTYEQYF. The CDR3 DNA is TGTGCCACCTTTAGCGGGGGGCCAACCTACGAGCAGTACTTC.

V is TRBV6-1 and J is TRBJ2-6, with a possible D match to TRBD2 (7 bases). Germline CDR1 MNHNS, CDR2 SASEGT. This CDR3 is built from 18 residues. Trimming left V 4 bases short and J 0 bases short, with 16 bases between. CDR3 in DNA: TGTGCCAGCAGTGTTGGGGGGGCCTTGATCTCTGGGGCCAACGTCCTGACTTTC. It yields the protein CASSVGGALISGANVLTF.

This sequence joins TRBV12-1 and TRBJ2-7; TRBD2, the table's D call, lacks a check against the DNA. TRBV12-1 is classified as a pseudogene. This CDR3 spans 16 amino acids. CDR3 sequence: CASSFSEGGSSYEQYF. The CDR3 bases are TGTGCCAGCAGCTTTTCCGAGGGAGGGAGCTCCTACGAGCAGTACTTC.

The V call is TRBV18, the J call TRBJ1-1; 12 nucleotides match TRBD1. The V gene's germline CDR1 is KGHSH and CDR2 LQKENI. With V trimmed by 3 bases and J by 4 bases, 12 bases remained unmatched. This CDR3 is 18 amino acids long. CDR3 DNA sequence: TGTGCCAGCTCACCGGCGGGGACAGGGGGCCTCACTACCACTGAAGCTTTCTTT. Its protein is CASSPAGTGGLTTTEAFF.

The CDR3 spells CASSLVATSGGGAKNIQYF. The CDR3 bases are TGTGCCAGCAGCTTAGTCGCGACTAGCGGGGGGGGAGCCAAAAACATTCAGTACTTC. J is TRBJ2-4 and V is TRBV7-2, with TRBD2 matching 14 bases. CDR3 length: 19 amino acids. The J segment lost 0 bases and the V segment lost 1 base, leaving 5 bases of the junction unmatched. Looked up from germline, CDR1 is SGHTA and CDR2 is FQGNSA.

J is TRBJ2-3 and V is TRBV5-8, with 10 bases lining up with TRBD2. The CDR3 length is 18 residues. CDR1 and CDR2 (germline): SGHTS, YDEGEE. V was pared by 0 bases and J by 5 bases, with 12 bases of the junction left unmatched. The CDR3 DNA reads as TGTGCCAGCAGCTTGGGGAAACTTAGCGGGGGGCGTCTAGATACGCAGTATTTT. Encoded protein: CASSLGKLSGGRLDTQYF.

V and J are TRBV15 and TRBJ1-6, with a possible D match to TRBD1 (5 bases). Trimming left V 0 bases short and J 13 bases short, with 16 bases between. Looked up from germline, CDR1 is LNHNV and CDR2 is YYDKDF (reference sequence). The CDR3 length is 15 residues. DNA for the CDR3: TGTGCCACCAGCAGAGATTTGCAGGGCGTCAACCCCCTCCACTTT. This gives the protein CATSRDLQGVNPLHF.

The rearrangement uses TRBV2 and TRBJ2-7, with TRBD2 matching 8 bases. Trimming at V came to 7 bases and at J to 0 bases, leaving 5 bases not matched to a gene. CDR1 and CDR2 from the germline V gene are SNHLY and FYNNEI. This CDR3 comprises 14 residues. The CDR3 reads CASKLSGSSYEQYF. CDR3 coding DNA: TGTGCCAGCAAATTAAGCGGGAGCTCCTACGAGCAGTACTTC.

In this sample, this clone turned up once. The chain uses TRBV27 and TRBJ2-2; the match to TRBD2 covers 11 bases. The CDR3 extends over 21 amino acids. From germline, CDR1 is MNHEY and CDR2 SMNVEV (reference sequence). The junction had 18 bases not matched to a gene; V was cut back by 2 bases and J by 4 bases. CDR3 in amino acids: CASSLGRGRLAGRRGTGELFF. CDR3 DNA sequence: TGTGCCAGCAGTTTAGGCAGGGGCAGACTAGCGGGGAGGCGAGGCACCGGGGAGCTGTTTTTT.

A word on this clone: Other DNA sequences within the sample encode an identical CDR3. The chain carries TRBV12-3 or TRBV12-4 and TRBJ2-5; tentatively, D is TRBD2 (5 bases). The CDR3 has 13 amino acids. With 5 bases removed from V and 5 bases from J, the gap between germline ends came to 12 bases. For the CDR3, the DNA is TGTGCCAGCAGTCCCGACCGAGGGGAGACCCAGTACTTC. The encoded protein is CASSPDRGETQYF.

The chain couples TRBV9 to TRBJ2-5, with 7 bases fitting TRBD1. After removal of 4 bases from V and 0 bases from J, the junction contained 9 bases not matched to a gene. The CDR3 sequence is 16 residues long. Germline CDR1 reads SGDLS; CDR2 reads YYNGEE. In DNA, the CDR3 is TGTGCCAGCAGCAGCGACAGGGCTGAGTACCAAGAGACCCAGTACTTC. Translated: CASSSDRAEYQETQYF.